The 10 T cell receptor beta chains listed next were all sequenced from one sample in a study of shared clonotypes between healthy human individuals. Produced via immunoSEQ multiplex PCR; TCRdb's table is partial and in-frame only. The repertoire holds about 2.3 million clones, with approximately 93% as singletons. The specimen was naive CD4+ T cells from PBMCs. As to subset: CD45RA+ positively selected. The receptors shown here come from a man aged 18 to 30 in good health. Some clones in this sample may be carry-over from other donors' samples.

The V call is TRBV18, the J call TRBJ2-3; D perhaps matches TRBD1 (5 bases). Germline V gives CDR1 KGHSH, CDR2 LQKENI. With 4 bases removed from V and 1 base from J, the gap between germline ends came to 9 bases. The CDR3 has 14 amino acids. The CDR3 DNA sequence: TGTGCCAGCTCACGTACGACAGGCACAGATACGCAGTATTTT. Protein sequence: CASSRTTGTDTQYF. Full variable domain (rest looked up from reference TRBV18 and TRBJ2-3): NAGVMQNPRHLVRRRGQEARLRCSPMKGHSHVYWYRQLPEEGLKFMVYLQKENIIDESGMPKERFSAEFPKEGPSILRIQQVVRGDSAAYFCASSRTTGTDTQYFGPGTRLTVL.

The chain has TRBV5-4 and TRBJ2-7, with 11 bases identical to TRBD2. The CDR3 length is 15 residues. Per the germline V gene, CDR1 is SGHNT and CDR2 is YYREEE (reference sequence). Trimming cost V 3 bases and J 3 bases; bases outside gene matches: 5. The CDR3 DNA is TGTGCCAGCAGCTCCACTAGCGGGAGCCACTACGAGCAGTACTTC. It encodes CASSSTSGSHYEQYF.

The CDR3 region is CASSRGGTDTQYF. As DNA, the CDR3 is TGTGCCAGCAGTCGGGGGGGCACAGATACGCAGTATTTT. V and J are TRBV6-6 and TRBJ2-3; 7 bases are shared with TRBD2. Trimming cost V 5 bases and J 1 base; bases outside gene matches: 0. CDR3 length: 13 amino acids. Per the germline V gene, CDR1 is MNHNY and CDR2 is SVGAGI (reference sequence).

This clone was found a few times. The genes are TRBV18 and TRBJ1-2, with 8 bases matching TRBD1. There are 14 residues in the CDR3. Trimming cost V 0 bases and J 3 bases; bases outside gene matches: 0. Germline V gives CDR1 KGHSH, CDR2 LQKENI. Here the CDR3 reads CASSPPDRDYGYTF. For the CDR3, the DNA is TGTGCCAGCTCACCACCGGACAGGGACTATGGCTACACCTTC.

The chain employs TRBV29-1 and TRBJ2-7; D is possibly TRBD1 (6 bases). This CDR3 is built from 13 residues. Trimming cost V 6 bases and J 0 bases, with 12 bases left between them. Per the germline V gene, CDR1 is SQVTM and CDR2 is ANQGSEA. The CDR3: CSVGQSTSYEQYF. CDR3 in DNA: TGCAGCGTAGGACAGAGTACCTCCTACGAGCAGTACTTC.

This sequence joins TRBV25-1 and TRBJ2-7, with 11 bases fitting TRBD2. Trimming at V came to 6 bases and at J to 6 bases, leaving 4 bases not matched to a gene. The CDR3 totals 13 residues. CDR1 is MGHDK, CDR2 SYGVNS, per germline. The DNA for the CDR3 is TGTGCCAGCAGCGGACTAGCGGGTCTCGAGCAGTACTTC. Amino acid sequence: CASSGLAGLEQYF.

This chain joins TRBV28 and TRBJ2-3; D tentatively fits TRBD1 or TRBD2 (6 bases each). Trimming left V 9 bases short and J 6 bases short, with 16 bases between. Germline CDR1 reads MDHEN; CDR2 reads SYDVKM. The CDR3 extends over 13 amino acids. DNA of the CDR3: TGTGCCAGTACGACCGGGGGCAGGGATACGCAGTATTTT. Translated, it gives CASTTGGRDTQYF.

This chain uses TRBV14 with TRBJ2-3, with 7 bases fitting TRBD2. Germline lookup yields CDR1 SGHDN and CDR2 FVKESK. This CDR3 has 15 amino acids. The V gene end was trimmed by 4 bases and the J gene end by 6 bases; junction bases not matched to a gene: 10. CDR3 amino acids: CASSPLASGWDTQYF. Here the CDR3 DNA reads TGTGCCAGCAGCCCACTAGCGTCAGGGTGGGATACGCAGTATTTT. Full variable domain (missing parts from reference TRBV14 and TRBJ2-3): EAGVTQFPSHSVIEKGQTVTLRCDPISGHDNLYWYRRVMGKEIKFLLHFVKESKQDESGMPNNRFLAERTGGTYSTLKVQPAELEDSGVYFCASSPLASGWDTQYFGPGTRLTVL.

Concerning this clone itself: The identical CDR3 is also encoded by other nucleotide sequences in the sample. This chain links TRBV7-3 with TRBJ2-5, with 7 nucleotides matching TRBD2. This CDR3 contains 13 residues. Germline CDR1 and CDR2: SGHTA and FQGTGA. Trimming cost V 1 base and J 4 bases; bases outside gene matches: 0. The CDR3 DNA reads as TGTGCCAGCAGCTTAAGCGGGAGAGAGACCCAGTACTTC. Its protein product is CASSLSGRETQYF.

This chain links TRBV5-1 with TRBJ1-3; no reliable D call. This CDR3 region has 15 residues. Germline V lookup: CDR1 SGHRS, CDR2 YFSETQ. Trimming left V 2 bases short and J 4 bases short, with 13 bases between. The CDR3 is CASSFAGNEGNTIYF. CDR3 coding DNA: TGCGCCAGCAGCTTCGCGGGGAATGAGGGAAACACCATATATTTT. Drawing the rest from reference TRBV5-1 and TRBJ1-3, the complete variable domain is KAGVTQTPRYLIKTRGQQVTLSCSPISGHRSVSWYQQTPGQGLQFLFEYFSETQRNKGNFPGRFSGRQFSNSRSEMNVSTLELGDSALYLCASSFAGNEGNTIYFGEGSWLTVV.